Following are 9 T cell receptor beta chains from one sample sequenced in a study of identical twins. In TCRdb, the 5' RACE reads were re-called with MiXCR into one record per CDR3 protein. Found here are approximately 190,000 distinct CDR3 sequences, around a sixth of them singletons; the top ten hold roughly two fifths. These sequences were also reported in another study, on T cells expressing NK-cell markers.

Source material: CD8+ T cells sorted from blood. The receptors were gathered from a woman aged 18-29 years in good health.

This clonotype occurred many times. The chain joins TRBV12-3 or TRBV12-4 to TRBJ2-5; D gene ambiguous. The CDR3 length is 11 residues. Trimming pared 3 bases from V and 5 bases from J, leaving 4 bases between. CDR3 loop: CASSFRETQYF. The CDR3 DNA follows: TGTGCCAGCAGTTTTAGGGAGACCCAGTACTTC.

This clonotype was seen a handful of times. The chain employs TRBV15 and TRBJ2-7; D unclear. Germline V gene sequence: CDR1 LNHNV, CDR2 YYDKDF (reference sequence). Trimming left V 4 bases short and J 6 bases short, with 7 bases between. The CDR3 is made up of 11 amino acids. The CDR3 DNA reads as TGTGCCACCAGCAATTCTCGCGAGCAGTACTTC. The encoded protein is CATSNSREQYF.

With respect to this clonotype: One end of the junction does not line up with germline, which may come from a read error. The genes are TRBV10-3 and TRBJ2-1; tentatively, D is TRBD2 (6 bases). This CDR3 contains 12 residues. In germline, CDR1 is ENHRY, CDR2 SYGVKD. CDR3 sequence reads: CATLPSANELVF. As DNA, the CDR3 is TGTGCCACCCTCCCTAGCGCTAATGAGTTGGTCTTC.

This clonotype was seen a few times. This rearrangement joins TRBV20-1 to TRBJ2-3, with 8 bases that match TRBD2. The trim removed 1 base at V and 5 bases at J, leaving 11 bases unmatched. The CDR3 is 16 amino acids. CDR1 and CDR2 (germline): DFQATT, SNEGSKA (reference sequence). CDR3 amino acids: CSARVVGGAREDTQYF. DNA of the CDR3: TGCAGTGCTAGAGTTGTCGGGGGGGCCCGAGAAGATACGCAGTATTTT.

This chain joins TRBV29-1 and TRBJ2-7, with a weak D call TRBD2 (5 bases). The ends were cut back, 4 bases at V and 7 bases at J, with 14 bases in the middle. CDR1 is SQVTM and CDR2 is ANQGSEA in the germline V gene. This CDR3 has 12 amino acids. The CDR3 protein is CSVVIAKGEQYF. The CDR3 nucleotides read TGCAGCGTTGTCATAGCGAAGGGAGAGCAGTACTTC.

In this sample, this clonotype turned up a few times. This rearrangement joins TRBV7-8 to TRBJ2-7, with D possibly matching TRBD1 (5 bases). CDR3 length: 14 amino acids. V was clipped by 0 bases and J by 2 bases, with 8 bases between them. Germline-derived CDR1 and CDR2 are SGHVS and FQNEAQ. As DNA, the CDR3 is TGTGCCAGCAGCTTAGCGGGCAGGGCCTACGAGCAGTACTTC. This translates into CASSLAGRAYEQYF.

This clonotype was detected only a few times. The V call is TRBV7-9, the J call TRBJ2-1; tentatively, D is TRBD1 (5 bases). This CDR3 comprises 14 residues. CDR1 is SEHNR and CDR2 is FQNEAQ in the germline V gene (reference sequence). Trimming took 5 bases from V and 4 from J, leaving 12 bases between them. The CDR3 nucleotides are TGTGCCAGCAGCCTTGACAGTGCGTACAATGAGCAGTTCTTC. Translation gives CASSLDSAYNEQFF.

This clonotype turned up a few times. The rearrangement uses TRBV6-1 and TRBJ1-1; a weak D match, TRBD1 (6 bases). The V end was cut by 7 bases, the J end by 4 bases, with 16 bases between. The CDR3 sequence is 14 residues long. From germline, CDR1 is MNHNS and CDR2 SASEGT. The CDR3 loop is CASILQEGGTEAFF. CDR3 bases: TGTGCCAGCATCCTACAGGAGGGGGGCACTGAAGCTTTCTTT.

This clonotype was found many times. The CDR3 DNA is TGTGCCAGCAGTTCGGGACTAGCGGGGGGCTACGAGCAGTACTTC. Translation gives CASSSGLAGGYEQYF. This rearrangement joins TRBV28 to TRBJ2-7; 15 bases align to TRBD2. Germline CDR1 MDHEN, CDR2 SYDVKM. V shed 4 bases, J shed 3 bases, and the junction held 1 base outside the gene matches. The CDR3 extends over 15 amino acids.